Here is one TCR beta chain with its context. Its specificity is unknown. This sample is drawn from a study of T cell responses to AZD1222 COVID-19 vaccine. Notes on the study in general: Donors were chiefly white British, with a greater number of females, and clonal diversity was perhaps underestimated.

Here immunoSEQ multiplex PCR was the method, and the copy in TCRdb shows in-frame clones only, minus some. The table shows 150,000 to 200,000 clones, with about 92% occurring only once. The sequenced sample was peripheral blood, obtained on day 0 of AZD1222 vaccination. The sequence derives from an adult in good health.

CDR3 residues: CASSLQTGGYNEQFF. The CDR3 DNA follows: TGTGCCAGCAGCTTACAGACAGGGGGCTACAATGAGCAGTTCTTC. V usage is TRBV7-2 and J usage is TRBJ2-1; 9 bases line up with TRBD1. Trimming at V came to 2 bases and at J to 3 bases, leaving 2 bases not matched to a gene. Per germline, CDR1 SGHTA and CDR2 FQGNSA. CDR3 size: 15 residues.